Included here is one T cell receptor (beta chain) sequence, with context. The ends lost 5 bases at V and 0 bases at J; junction bases unmatched: 9. Germline CDR1 reads LGHNT; CDR2 reads FRNRAP. This CDR3 is 17 amino acids long. All enrollees were roughly 18 to 95 years old and from approximately 24 US areas. Participants reported their clinical history, and cohort assignment relied on those reports. The data were obtained in a study of blood T cell repertoires in COVID-19. Per the original methods: The authors estimated nucleated cell counts from reference gene primer amplification. The repertoire was sequenced with immunoSEQ multiplex PCR; TCRdb's copy has only in-frame clones and lacks some. That table supplies the V and J calls and clone size; D and trimming were determined from the DNA. The repertoire has about 190,000 clones, 84% of them found once; the top ten carry 3% to 3.5%.

This TCR was sampled from a woman under 40 who had recovered from COVID-19. The sequenced sample consisted of PBMCs or T cells enriched from blood (not recorded which). This chain joins TRBV12-5 and TRBJ2-1; 8 bases map to TRBD2. The CDR3 region is CASGPGTGLVSYNEQFF. In DNA, the CDR3 is TGTGCTAGTGGTCCCGGTACGGGACTAGTCTCCTACAATGAGCAGTTCTTC.